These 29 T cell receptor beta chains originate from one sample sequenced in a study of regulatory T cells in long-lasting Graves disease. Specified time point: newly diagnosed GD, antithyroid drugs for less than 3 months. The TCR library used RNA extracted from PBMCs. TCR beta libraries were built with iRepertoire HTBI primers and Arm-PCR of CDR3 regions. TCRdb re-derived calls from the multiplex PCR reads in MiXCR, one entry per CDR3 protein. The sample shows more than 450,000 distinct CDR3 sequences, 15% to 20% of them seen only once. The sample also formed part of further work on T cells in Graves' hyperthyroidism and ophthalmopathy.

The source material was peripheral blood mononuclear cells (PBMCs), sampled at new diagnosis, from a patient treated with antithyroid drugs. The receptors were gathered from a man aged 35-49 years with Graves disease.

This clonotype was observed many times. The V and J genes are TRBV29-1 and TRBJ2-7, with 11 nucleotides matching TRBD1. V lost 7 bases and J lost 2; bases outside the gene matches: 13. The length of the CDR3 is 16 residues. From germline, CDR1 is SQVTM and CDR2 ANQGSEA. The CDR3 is CSARTGGGLKTYEQYF. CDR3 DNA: TGCAGCGCCAGGACAGGGGGCGGGCTGAAGACCTACGAGCAGTACTTC.

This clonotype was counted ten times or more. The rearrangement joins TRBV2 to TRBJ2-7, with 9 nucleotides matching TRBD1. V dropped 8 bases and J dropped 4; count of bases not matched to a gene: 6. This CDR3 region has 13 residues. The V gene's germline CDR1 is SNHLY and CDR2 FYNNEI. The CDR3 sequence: CASARDRAYEQYF. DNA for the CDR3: TGTGCCAGCGCCCGGGACAGGGCTTACGAGCAGTACTTC.

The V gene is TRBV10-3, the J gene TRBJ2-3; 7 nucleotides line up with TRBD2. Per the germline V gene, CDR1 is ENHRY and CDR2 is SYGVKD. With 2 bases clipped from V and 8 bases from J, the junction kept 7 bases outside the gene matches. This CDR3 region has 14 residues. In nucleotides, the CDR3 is TGTGCCATCAGTGAGGGGCTGGGCGGGAGTACGCAGTATTTT. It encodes CAISEGLGGSTQYF.

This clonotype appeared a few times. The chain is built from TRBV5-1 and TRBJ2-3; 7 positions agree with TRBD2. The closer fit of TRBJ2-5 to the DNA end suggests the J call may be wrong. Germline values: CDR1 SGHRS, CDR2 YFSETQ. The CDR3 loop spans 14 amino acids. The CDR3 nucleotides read TGCGCCAGCAGCTTGGAAGCGGGATGGGAGACCCAGTACTTC. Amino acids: CASSLEAGWETQYF.

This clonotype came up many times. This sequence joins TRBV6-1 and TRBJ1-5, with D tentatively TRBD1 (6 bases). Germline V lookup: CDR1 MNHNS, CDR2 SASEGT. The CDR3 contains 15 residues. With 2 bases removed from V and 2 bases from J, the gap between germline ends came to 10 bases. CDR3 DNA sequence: TGTGCCAGCAGTGAATCTGCAGGGGGCAATCAGCCCCAGCATTTT. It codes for CASSESAGGNQPQHF.

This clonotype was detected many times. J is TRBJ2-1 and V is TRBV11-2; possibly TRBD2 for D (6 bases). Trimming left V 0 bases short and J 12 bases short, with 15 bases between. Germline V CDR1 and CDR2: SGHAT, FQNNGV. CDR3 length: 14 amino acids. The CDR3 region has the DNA TGTGCCAGCAGCTTAGAATACCGGGACTCGGGGCAGTTCTTC. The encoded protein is CASSLEYRDSGQFF.

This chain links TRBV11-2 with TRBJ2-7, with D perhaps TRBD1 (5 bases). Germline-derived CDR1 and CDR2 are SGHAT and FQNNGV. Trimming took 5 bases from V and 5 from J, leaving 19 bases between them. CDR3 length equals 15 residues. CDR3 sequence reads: CASSPTGLARDEQYF. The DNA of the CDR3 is TGTGCCAGCAGCCCGACCGGCTTGGCCAGGGACGAGCAGTACTTC. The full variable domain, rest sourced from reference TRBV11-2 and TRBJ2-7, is EAGVAQSPRYKIIEKRQSVAFWCNPISGHATLYWYQQILGQGPKLLIQFQNNGVVDDSQLPKDRFSAERLKGVDSTLKIQPAKLEDSAVYLCASSPTGLARDEQYFGPGTRLTVT.

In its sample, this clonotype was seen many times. The CDR3 bases are TGTGCCAGCAGCATCACCGGGGACAGCTCCTACGAGCAGTACTTC. Residues: CASSITGDSSYEQYF. The V gene is TRBV11-3, the J gene TRBJ2-7, with TRBD1 identical over 7 bases. The V and J ends lost 5 bases and 0 bases, in that order; junction bases with no gene match: 7. Per germline, CDR1 SGHNT and CDR2 YENEEA. CDR3 size: 15 residues.

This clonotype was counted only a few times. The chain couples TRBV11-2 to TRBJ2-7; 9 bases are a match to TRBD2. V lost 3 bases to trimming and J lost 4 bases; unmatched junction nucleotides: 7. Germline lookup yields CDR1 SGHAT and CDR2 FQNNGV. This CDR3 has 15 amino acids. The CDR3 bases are TGTGCCAGCAGCTTTAGCGGGAGAGGGTATTACGAGCAGTACTTC. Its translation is CASSFSGRGYYEQYF.

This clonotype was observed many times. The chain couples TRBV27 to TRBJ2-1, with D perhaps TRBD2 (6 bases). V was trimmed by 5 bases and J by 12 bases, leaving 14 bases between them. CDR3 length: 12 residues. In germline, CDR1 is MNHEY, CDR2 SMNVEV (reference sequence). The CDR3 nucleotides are TGTGCCAGCAGTGGGGGTAGCGGACTGCAGTTCTTC. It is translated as CASSGGSGLQFF.

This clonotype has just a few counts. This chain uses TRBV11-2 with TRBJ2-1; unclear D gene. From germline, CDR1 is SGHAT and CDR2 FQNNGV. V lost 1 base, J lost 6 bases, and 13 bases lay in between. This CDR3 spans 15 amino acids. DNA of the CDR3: TGTGCCAGCAGCTTAGGCCCCGTGGGGTGCAATGAGCAGTTCTTC. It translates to CASSLGPVGCNEQFF.

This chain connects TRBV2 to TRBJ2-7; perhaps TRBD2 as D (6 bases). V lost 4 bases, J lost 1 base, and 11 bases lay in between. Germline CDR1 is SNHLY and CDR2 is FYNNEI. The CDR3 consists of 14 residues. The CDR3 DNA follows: TGTGCCAGCAGTGGAAATAGCGGTTCCTACGAGCAGTACTTC. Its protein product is CASSGNSGSYEQYF.

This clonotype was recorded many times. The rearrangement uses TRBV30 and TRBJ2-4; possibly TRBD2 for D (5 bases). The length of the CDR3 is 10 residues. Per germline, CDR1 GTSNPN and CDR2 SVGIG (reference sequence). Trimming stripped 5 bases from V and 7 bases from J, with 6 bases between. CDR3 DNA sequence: TGTGCCTGGGGCGGGAACATTCAGTACTTC. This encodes CAWGGNIQYF. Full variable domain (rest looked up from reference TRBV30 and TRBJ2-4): SQTIHQWPATLVQPVGSPLSLECTVEGTSNPNLYWYRQAAGRGLQLLFYSVGIGQISSEVPQNLSASRPQDRQFILSSKKLLLSDSGFYLCAWGGNIQYFGAGTRLSVL.

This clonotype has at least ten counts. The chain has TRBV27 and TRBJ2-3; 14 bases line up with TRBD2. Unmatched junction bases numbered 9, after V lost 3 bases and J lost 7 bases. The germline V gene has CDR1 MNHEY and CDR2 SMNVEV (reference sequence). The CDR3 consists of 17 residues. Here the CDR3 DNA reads TGTGCCAGCAGTTTCCCCTCGGGACTAGCGGGAGAGTATACGCAGTATTTT. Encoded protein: CASSFPSGLAGEYTQYF.

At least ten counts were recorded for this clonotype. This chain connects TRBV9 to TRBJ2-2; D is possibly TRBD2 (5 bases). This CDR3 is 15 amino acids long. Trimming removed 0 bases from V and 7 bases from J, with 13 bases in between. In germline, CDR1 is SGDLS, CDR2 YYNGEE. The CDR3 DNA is TGTGCCAGCAGCGTAGGGAGCGGTAGGCGCGGGGAGCTGTTTTTT. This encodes CASSVGSGRRGELFF.

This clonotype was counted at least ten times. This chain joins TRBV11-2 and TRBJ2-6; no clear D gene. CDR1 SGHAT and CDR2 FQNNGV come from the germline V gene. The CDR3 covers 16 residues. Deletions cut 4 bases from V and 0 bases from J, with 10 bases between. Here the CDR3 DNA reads TGTGCCAGCAGCTGGTCGCTAAGCTCTGGGGCCAACGTCCTGACTTTC. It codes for CASSWSLSSGANVLTF.

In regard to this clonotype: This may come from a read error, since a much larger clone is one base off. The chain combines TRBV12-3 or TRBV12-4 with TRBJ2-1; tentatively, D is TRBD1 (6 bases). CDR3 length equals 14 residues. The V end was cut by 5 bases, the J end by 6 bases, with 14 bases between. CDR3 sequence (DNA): TGTGCCAGCAGTACGACACAAGGGGGCAATGAGCAGTTCTTC. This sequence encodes CASSTTQGGNEQFF.

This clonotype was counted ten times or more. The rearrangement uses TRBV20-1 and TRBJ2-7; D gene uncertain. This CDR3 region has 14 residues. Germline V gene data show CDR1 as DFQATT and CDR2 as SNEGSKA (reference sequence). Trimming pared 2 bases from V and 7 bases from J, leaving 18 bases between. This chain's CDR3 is CSARHFDMGGEQYF. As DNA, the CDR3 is TGCAGTGCTAGACACTTCGACATGGGTGGGGAGCAGTACTTC.

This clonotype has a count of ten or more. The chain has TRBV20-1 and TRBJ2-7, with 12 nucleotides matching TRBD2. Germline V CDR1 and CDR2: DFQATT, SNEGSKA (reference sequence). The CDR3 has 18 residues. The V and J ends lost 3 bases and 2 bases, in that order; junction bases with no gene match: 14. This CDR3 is CSASLGGIASGRAYEQYF. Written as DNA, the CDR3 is TGCAGTGCTAGTTTAGGGGGGATTGCTAGCGGGAGGGCCTACGAGCAGTACTTC.

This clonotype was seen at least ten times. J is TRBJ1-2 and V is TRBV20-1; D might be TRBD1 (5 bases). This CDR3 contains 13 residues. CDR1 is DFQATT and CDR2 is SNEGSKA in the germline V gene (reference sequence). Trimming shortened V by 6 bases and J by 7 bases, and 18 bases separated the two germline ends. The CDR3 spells CSAPGQGASGYTF. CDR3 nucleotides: TGCAGTGCCCCAGGTCAGGGAGCAAGTGGCTACACCTTC.

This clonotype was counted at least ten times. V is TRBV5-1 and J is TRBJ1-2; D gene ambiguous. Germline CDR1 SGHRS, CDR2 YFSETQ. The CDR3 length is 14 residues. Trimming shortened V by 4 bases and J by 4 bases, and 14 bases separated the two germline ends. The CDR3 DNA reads TGCGCCAGCAGCGTTTCGGACGGCAGCTATGGCTACACCTTC. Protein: CASSVSDGSYGYTF.

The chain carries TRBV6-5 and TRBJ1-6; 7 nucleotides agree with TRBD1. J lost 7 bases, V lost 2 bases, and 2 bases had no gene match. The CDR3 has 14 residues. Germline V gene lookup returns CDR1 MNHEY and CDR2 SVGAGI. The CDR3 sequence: CASSYPGQNSPLHF. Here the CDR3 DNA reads TGTGCCAGCAGTTACCCGGGACAGAATTCACCCCTCCACTTT.

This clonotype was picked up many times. In nucleotides, the CDR3 is TGTGCCATCAGTGTACAGGGAAGAGGCTACACCTTC. Protein: CAISVQGRGYTF. The chain is built from TRBV10-3 and TRBJ1-2, with a possible D match to TRBD1 (6 bases). Germline assignment: CDR1 ENHRY and CDR2 SYGVKD. CDR3 length: 12 residues. Trimming took off 4 bases at V and 8 bases at J, with 11 bases between the two ends.

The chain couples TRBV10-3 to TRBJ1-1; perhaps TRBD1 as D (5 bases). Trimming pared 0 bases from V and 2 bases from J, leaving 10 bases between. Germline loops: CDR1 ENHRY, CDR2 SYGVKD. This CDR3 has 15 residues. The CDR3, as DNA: TGTGCCATCAGTGAGTCTGGGAGGGACAACACTGAAGCTTTCTTT. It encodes CAISESGRDNTEAFF.

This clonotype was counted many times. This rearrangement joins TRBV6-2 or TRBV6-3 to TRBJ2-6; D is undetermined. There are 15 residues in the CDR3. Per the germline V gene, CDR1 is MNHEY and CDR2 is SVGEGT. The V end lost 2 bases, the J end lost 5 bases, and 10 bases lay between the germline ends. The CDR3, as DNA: TGTGCCAGCAGTTACCTCCCTGTGCGGGCCAACGTCCTGACTTTC. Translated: CASSYLPVRANVLTF.

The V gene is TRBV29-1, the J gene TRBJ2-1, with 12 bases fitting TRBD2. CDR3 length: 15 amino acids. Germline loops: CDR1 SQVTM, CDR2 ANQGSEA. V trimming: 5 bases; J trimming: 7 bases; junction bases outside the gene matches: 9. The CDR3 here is CSVPGLAGPRNEQFF. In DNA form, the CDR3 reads TGCAGCGTTCCAGGACTAGCGGGGCCCAGAAATGAGCAGTTCTTC.

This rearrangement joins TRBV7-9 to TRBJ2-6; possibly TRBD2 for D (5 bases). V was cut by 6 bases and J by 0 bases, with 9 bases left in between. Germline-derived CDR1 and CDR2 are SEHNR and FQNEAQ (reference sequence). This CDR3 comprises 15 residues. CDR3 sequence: CASSSEGSGANVLTF. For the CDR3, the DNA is TGTGCCAGCAGTTCTGAGGGCTCTGGGGCCAACGTCCTGACTTTC.

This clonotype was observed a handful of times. CDR3 residues: CASSYALGGYNEQFF. The CDR3 DNA follows: TGTGCCAGCAGTTATGCCCTTGGGGGTTACAATGAGCAGTTCTTC. The chain joins TRBV2 to TRBJ2-1, with D perhaps TRBD1 or TRBD2 (5 bases each). Germline CDR1 reads SNHLY; CDR2 reads FYNNEI. Trimming took off 5 bases at V and 4 bases at J, with 15 bases between the two ends. The CDR3 covers 15 residues.

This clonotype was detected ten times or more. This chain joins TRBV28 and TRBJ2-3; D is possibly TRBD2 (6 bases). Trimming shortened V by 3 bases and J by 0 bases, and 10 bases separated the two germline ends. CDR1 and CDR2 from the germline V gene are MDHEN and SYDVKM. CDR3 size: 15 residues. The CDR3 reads CASSFLSGSTDTQYF. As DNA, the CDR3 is TGTGCCAGCAGTTTCCTCAGCGGGAGCACAGATACGCAGTATTTT.